These 8 T cell receptor beta chains were sequenced from one sample in a study of Graves' ophthalmopathy and Graves' hyperthyroidism. TCR beta CDR3 amplification used RNA transcripts. First-round RT-PCR relied on HTBI primers, and a second-round multiplex PCR came next. TCRdb analysed the multiplex PCR reads with MiXCR anew, one entry per CDR3 protein. The sample holds 450,000 or so distinct CDR3 sequences; around 14% are singletons and the top ten take 9.5% to 10%. The specimen was blood. The receptors shown here come from a young woman with Graves' ophthalmopathy.

The chain links TRBV6-1 to TRBJ2-5; 13 bases align to TRBD2. Germline V lookup: CDR1 MNHNS, CDR2 SASEGT. Trimming took 6 bases from V and 5 from J; bases not matched to a gene: 6. This CDR3 has 15 residues. The CDR3 loop is CASRTTSGGPETQYF. The CDR3 DNA is TGTGCCAGCAGAACGACTAGCGGGGGGCCGGAGACCCAGTACTTC.

This clonotype was observed at least ten times. This chain links TRBV27 with TRBJ2-5; 15 bases are shared with TRBD2. The CDR3 totals 19 residues. Germline assignment: CDR1 MNHEY and CDR2 SMNVEV (reference sequence). V was clipped by 8 bases and J by 0 bases; unmatched bases: 13. The CDR3 loop is CASGPHGTSGGLYQETQYF. The CDR3 nucleotides read TGTGCCAGCGGTCCACATGGGACTAGCGGGGGGTTGTACCAAGAGACCCAGTACTTC.

The chain combines TRBV4-1 with TRBJ1-5; 7 bases are shared with TRBD1. Unmatched junction bases numbered 4, after V lost 1 base and J lost 7 bases. The germline V gene has CDR1 MGHRA and CDR2 YSYEKL. This CDR3 has 14 amino acids. The CDR3 DNA follows: TGCGCCAGCAGCCAAGCAGACAGGGCCCAGCCCCAGCATTTT. Translated, it gives CASSQADRAQPQHF.

Only a few counts were recorded for this clonotype. V usage is TRBV9 and J usage is TRBJ2-1, with D uncertain. CDR3 length equals 14 residues. The V end was cut by 0 bases, the J end by 6 bases, with 10 bases between. In germline, CDR1 is SGDLS, CDR2 YYNGEE. As DNA, the CDR3 is TGTGCCAGCAGCGTAGAAGGCAGCCTCAATGAGCAGTTCTTC. Protein sequence: CASSVEGSLNEQFF.

This clonotype was detected only a few times. V is TRBV7-2 and J is TRBJ2-5; TRBD2 matches at 10 bases. Per germline, CDR1 SGHTA and CDR2 FQGNSA. The CDR3 is 18 amino acids. The trim removed 2 bases at V and 1 base at J, leaving 10 bases unmatched. CDR3 region: CASSLSGGGRIGQETQYF. The DNA for the CDR3 is TGTGCCAGCAGCTTAAGCGGGGGGGGTCGGATAGGCCAAGAGACCCAGTACTTC.

In its sample, this clonotype was seen a few times. Possible read error: a much larger clone is one base away. The chain combines TRBV19 with TRBJ1-5; D unresolved. Germline CDR1 and CDR2: LNHDA and SQIVND (reference sequence). The length of the CDR3 is 14 residues. The CDR3 loop reads CASSTGPINQPQRF. CDR3 DNA: TGTGCCAGTAGTACAGGACCGATCAATCAGCCCCAGCGTTTT.

This clonotype was counted at least ten times. The rearrangement joins TRBV19 to TRBJ1-5, with D unresolved. Germline V gene sequence: CDR1 LNHDA, CDR2 SQIVND (reference sequence). Deletions cut 9 bases from V and 0 bases from J, with 9 bases between. There are 13 residues in the CDR3. Here the CDR3 DNA reads TGTGCCAGCAGCCGCAATAGCAATCAGCCCCAGCATTTT. The encoded protein is CASSRNSNQPQHF.

In its sample, this clonotype was seen many times. The chain combines TRBV20-1 with TRBJ2-7, with D perhaps matching TRBD2 (5 bases). V lost 1 base to trimming and J lost 12 bases, with 16 bases between them. Germline CDR1 is DFQATT and CDR2 is SNEGSKA (reference sequence). This CDR3 has 12 residues. CDR3 in amino acids: CSARGITDGVYF. The CDR3 nucleotides are TGCAGTGCTAGAGGTATTACAGACGGGGTGTACTTC.